One and the same sample provided the 5 T cell receptor beta chains below, sequenced in a study of siplizumab effects on memory and regulatory T cells. TCRdb's copy holds only in-frame clones and misses some; the assay was immunoSEQ multiplex PCR. In the table there are tens of thousands of clones, approximately 88% of which are singletons. Sequenced material: Tregs sorted from blood. The receptors shown here come from a human donor in good health.

The count of this clone is one. The V gene is TRBV11-2, the J gene TRBJ2-4; perhaps TRBD1 as D (6 bases). Trimming cost V 5 bases and J 6 bases, with 20 bases left between them. The CDR3 is 16 residues long. Germline CDR1 SGHAT, CDR2 FQNNGV. The CDR3 nucleotides are TGTGCCAGCAGCCCCATAAAGGGGGTCCCGATAAACATTCAGTACTTC. Translated, it gives CASSPIKGVPINIQYF.

This clone was picked up a small number of times. The junction differs from germline at one of its ends, possibly a read error. CDR3 residues: CASSQGNYGYTF. The CDR3 nucleotides are TGCGCCAGCAGCCAGGGTAACTATGGCTACACCTTC. This chain uses TRBV5-5 with TRBJ1-2; D is perhaps TRBD1 (5 bases). Germline V gene lookup returns CDR1 SGHKS and CDR2 YYEKEE (reference sequence). The CDR3 sequence is 12 residues long.

As regards this clone: Since a far larger clone is one base different, this is likely a read error. The rearrangement joins TRBV16 to TRBJ2-1, with D possibly being TRBD1 (5 bases). Trimming stripped 4 bases from V and 8 bases from J, with 6 bases between. The germline CDR1 and CDR2 sequences are KGHSY and FQNENV. The CDR3 totals 11 residues. CDR3: CASSLRDEQFF. CDR3 DNA: TGTGCCAGCAGCCTCAGGGATGAGCAGTTCTTC.

The chain carries TRBV10-3 and TRBJ2-3; 8 positions match TRBD2. After removal of 2 bases from V and 0 bases from J, the junction contained 7 bases not matched to a gene. The CDR3 is made up of 17 amino acids. Germline V gene lookup returns CDR1 ENHRY and CDR2 SYGVKD. Here the CDR3 reads CAISEKLAGSSTDTQYF. Here the CDR3 DNA reads TGTGCCATCAGTGAGAAGTTAGCGGGGTCTAGCACAGATACGCAGTATTTT.

The chain recombines TRBV6-5 with TRBJ1-2, with D unclear. Per germline, CDR1 MNHEY and CDR2 SVGAGI. The ends were cut back, 0 bases at V and 0 bases at J, with 11 bases in the middle. This CDR3 has 16 residues. CDR3 in DNA: TGTGCCAGCAGTTACTCGAGTCAGAGAACTAACTATGGCTACACCTTC. This codes for CASSYSSQRTNYGYTF.